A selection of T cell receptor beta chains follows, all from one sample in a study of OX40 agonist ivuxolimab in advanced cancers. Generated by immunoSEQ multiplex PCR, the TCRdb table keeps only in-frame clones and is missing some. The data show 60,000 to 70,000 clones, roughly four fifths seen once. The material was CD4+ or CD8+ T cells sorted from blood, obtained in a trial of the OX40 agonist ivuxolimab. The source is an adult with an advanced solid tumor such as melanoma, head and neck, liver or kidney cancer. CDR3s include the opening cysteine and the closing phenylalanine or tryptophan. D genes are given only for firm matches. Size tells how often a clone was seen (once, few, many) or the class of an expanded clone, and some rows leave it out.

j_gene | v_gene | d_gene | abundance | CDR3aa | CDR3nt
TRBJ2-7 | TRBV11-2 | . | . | CASSLGAGGAYEQYF | TGTGCCAGCAGCTTAGGAGCTGGTGGGGCCTACGAGCAGTACTTC
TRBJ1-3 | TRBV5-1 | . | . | CASSFTVGNTIYF | TGCGCCAGCAGCTTTACTGTTGGAAACACCATATATTTT
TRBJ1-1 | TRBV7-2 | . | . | CASSGQRNTEAFF | TGTGCCAGCTCTGGGCAGAGGAACACTGAAGCTTTCTTT
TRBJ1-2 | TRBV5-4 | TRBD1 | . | CASSLAGQGDYGYTF | TGTGCCAGCAGCTTGGCCGGACAGGGCGACTATGGCTACACCTTC
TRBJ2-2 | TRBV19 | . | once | CASSIRVNTGELFF | TGTGCCAGTAGTATCAGGGTTAACACCGGGGAGCTGTTTTTT
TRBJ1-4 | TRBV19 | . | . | CASSSGRILSELFF | TGTGCCAGTAGTTCGGGACGGATATTGTCGGAACTGTTTTTT
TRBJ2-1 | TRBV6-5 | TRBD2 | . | CASSSASGGAPEQFF | TGTGCCAGCAGTTCCGCAAGCGGGGGGGCCCCTGAGCAGTTCTTC
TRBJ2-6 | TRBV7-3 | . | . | CASSFRGLRTGANVLTF | TGTGCCAGCAGCTTTAGGGGCCTTCGAACTGGGGCCAACGTCCTGACTTTC
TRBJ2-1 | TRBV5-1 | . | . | CASSPSRDNEQFF | TGCGCCAGCAGCCCTTCGAGGGACAATGAGCAGTTCTTC
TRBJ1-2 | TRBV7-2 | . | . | CASSQGKGLGYTF | TGTGCCAGCAGCCAAGGAAAAGGACTCGGCTACACCTTC
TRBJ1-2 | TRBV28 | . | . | CASSPGTDYGYTF | TGTGCCAGCAGCCCCGGGACCGACTATGGCTACACCTTC
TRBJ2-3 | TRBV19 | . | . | CASRDLITDTQYF | TGTGCCAGCCGGGACCTAATCACAGATACGCAGTATTTT
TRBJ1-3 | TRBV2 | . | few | CASSVRGDTIYF | TGTGCCAGCAGTGTCAGAGGCGACACCATATATTTT
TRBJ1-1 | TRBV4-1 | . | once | CASSQVAGAHVGEAFF | TGCGCCAGCAGCCAAGTTGCAGGGGCCCATGTCGGTGAAGCTTTCTTT
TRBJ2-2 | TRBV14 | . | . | CASSQLQGSTGELFF | TGTGCCAGCAGCCAACTGCAGGGTTCCACCGGGGAGCTGTTTTTT
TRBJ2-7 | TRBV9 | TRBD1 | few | CASSRDRGYEQYF | TGTGCCAGCTCCCGGGACAGAGGTTACGAGCAGTACTTC
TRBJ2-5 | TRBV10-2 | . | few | CASSDSPFRRPRETQYF | TGCGCCAGCAGTGACTCCCCTTTTCGGAGGCCACGAGAGACCCAGTACTTC
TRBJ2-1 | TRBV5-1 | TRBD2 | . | CASSQDLAGGPGEQFF | TGCGCCAGCAGCCAAGACCTAGCGGGAGGGCCTGGGGAGCAGTTCTTC
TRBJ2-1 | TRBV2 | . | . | CASSEEREVGNEQFF | TGTGCCAGCAGTGAAGAGAGGGAAGTGGGCAATGAGCAGTTCTTC
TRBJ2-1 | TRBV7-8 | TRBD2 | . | CASSLGYLSGTSGGALNEQFF | TGTGCCAGCAGCTTGGGTTATTTATCCGGGACTAGCGGGGGGGCCCTCAATGAGCAGTTCTTC
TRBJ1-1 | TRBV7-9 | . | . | CASSTKRTEAFF | TGTGCCAGCAGCACGAAAAGGACTGAAGCTTTCTTT
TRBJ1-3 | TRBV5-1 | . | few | CASSLGDRNTIYF | TGCGCCAGCAGCTTAGGGGACAGAAACACCATATATTTT
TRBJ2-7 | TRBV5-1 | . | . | CASSARGIYEQYF | TGCGCCAGCAGCGCCCGCGGAATCTACGAGCAGTACTTC
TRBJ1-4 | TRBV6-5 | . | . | CASRNRATNEKLFF | TGTGCCAGCAGAAACAGGGCAACTAATGAAAAACTGTTTTTT
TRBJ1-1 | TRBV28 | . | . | CASRLLPHEAFF | TGTGCCAGCAGGCTACTCCCCCATGAAGCTTTCTTT
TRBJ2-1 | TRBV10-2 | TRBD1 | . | CASRDRGYEQFF | TGCGCCAGCCGGGACAGGGGCTATGAGCAGTTCTTC
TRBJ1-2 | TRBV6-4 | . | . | CASRPSWGAGGYTF | TGTGCCAGCAGACCCTCCTGGGGGGCAGGCGGCTACACCTTC
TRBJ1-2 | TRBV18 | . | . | CASSPLGLPRQQPKDYGYTF | TGTGCCAGCTCACCACTCGGGCTCCCGAGACAGCAACCTAAAGACTATGGCTACACCTTC
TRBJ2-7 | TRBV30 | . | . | CAWRRTGPYEQYF | TGTGCCTGGAGGCGAACAGGTCCCTACGAGCAGTACTTC
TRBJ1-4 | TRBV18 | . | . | CASSPTAPGVNEKLFF | TGTGCCAGCTCACCCACGGCGCCAGGGGTTAATGAAAAACTGTTTTTT
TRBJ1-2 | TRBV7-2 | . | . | CASSLGNGGYTF | TGTGCCAGCAGCCTAGGCAACGGTGGCTACACCTTC
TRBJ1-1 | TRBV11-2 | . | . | CASSLTVQAEAFF | TGTGCCAGCAGCTTAACAGTTCAGGCTGAAGCTTTCTTT
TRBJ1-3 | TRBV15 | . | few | CATSKQGDTIYF | TGTGCCACCAGCAAACAGGGTGACACCATATATTTT
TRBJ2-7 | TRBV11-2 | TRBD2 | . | CASSLLAGSYEQYF | TGTGCCAGCAGCTTACTAGCGGGCTCCTACGAGCAGTACTTC
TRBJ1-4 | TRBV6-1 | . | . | CASSEAAYGTQKLFF | TGTGCCAGCAGTGAAGCAGCGTACGGAACGCAAAAACTGTTTTTT
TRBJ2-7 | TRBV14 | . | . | CASSQEVEQYF | TGTGCCAGCAGCCAAGAGGTTGAGCAGTACTTC
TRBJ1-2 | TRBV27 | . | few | CASSFRGGYGYTF | TGTGCCAGCAGTTTTCGGGGCGGCTATGGCTACACCTTC
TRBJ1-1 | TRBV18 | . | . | CASSPNLDTEAFF | TGTGCCAGCTCACCAAACTTGGACACTGAAGCTTTCTTT
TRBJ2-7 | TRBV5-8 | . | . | CASSFEPGDSYEQYF | TGTGCCAGCAGCTTCGAGCCGGGGGACTCCTACGAGCAGTACTTC
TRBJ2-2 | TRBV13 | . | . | CASSFSGRELFF | TGTGCCAGCAGCTTTAGCGGAAGGGAGCTGTTTTTT
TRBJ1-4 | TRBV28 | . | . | CASGTKREKLFF | TGTGCCAGCGGGACCAAGAGGGAAAAACTGTTTTTT
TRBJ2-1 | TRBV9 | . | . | CASSVRGAYNEQFF | TGTGCCAGCAGCGTTAGGGGAGCCTACAATGAGCAGTTCTTC
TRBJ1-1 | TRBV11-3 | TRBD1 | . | CASSPDRGTEAFF | TGTGCCAGCAGCCCCGACAGGGGCACTGAAGCTTTCTTT
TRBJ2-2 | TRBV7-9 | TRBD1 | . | CASSLRKTGMNTGELFF | TGTGCCAGCAGCTTGCGGAAGACAGGGATGAACACCGGGGAGCTGTTTTTT
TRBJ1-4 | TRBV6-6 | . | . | CASSPRGTSVEKLFF | TGTGCCAGCAGCCCGAGAGGGACGTCGGTCGAAAAACTGTTTTTT
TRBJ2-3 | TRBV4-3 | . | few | CASSQEVISGECTDTQYF | TGCGCCAGCAGCCAAGAGGTGATTTCGGGAGAGTGTACAGATACGCAGTATTTT
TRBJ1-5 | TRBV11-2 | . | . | CASSLAYSNQPQHF | TGTGCCAGCAGCTTAGCTTATAGCAATCAGCCCCAGCATTTT
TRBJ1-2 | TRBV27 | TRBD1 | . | CASSPIDWTGLGFHGYTF | TGTGCCAGCAGCCCGATCGATTGGACAGGCCTCGGATTTCATGGCTACACCTTC
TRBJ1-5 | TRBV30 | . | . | CAWSFLGSNQPQHF | TGTGCCTGGAGCTTTTTGGGGAGTAATCAGCCCCAGCATTTT
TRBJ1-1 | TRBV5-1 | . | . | CASSFGGRDTEAFF | TGCGCCAGCAGCTTCGGGGGGCGAGATACTGAAGCTTTCTTT
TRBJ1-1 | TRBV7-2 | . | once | CASSLGAPTEAFF | TGTGCCAGCAGCTTAGGGGCACCCACTGAAGCTTTCTTT
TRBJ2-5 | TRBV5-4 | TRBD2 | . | CASSVGLVGRETQYF | TGTGCCAGCAGCGTGGGACTAGTGGGCCGAGAGACCCAGTACTTC
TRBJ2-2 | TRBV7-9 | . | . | CASSFRGLRTGELFF | TGTGCCAGCAGCTTCCGGGGATTGAGGACCGGGGAGCTGTTTTTT
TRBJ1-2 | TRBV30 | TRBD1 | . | CAWRAGQSYGYTF | TGTGCCTGGAGGGCGGGACAGAGCTATGGCTACACCTTC
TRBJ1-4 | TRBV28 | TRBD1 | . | CASSLGGQGKEKLFF | TGTGCCAGCAGCCTCGGGGGACAGGGGAAGGAAAAACTGTTTTTT
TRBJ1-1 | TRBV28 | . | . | CASSPRPYEAFF | TGTGCCAGCAGCCCGCGACCTTATGAAGCTTTCTTT
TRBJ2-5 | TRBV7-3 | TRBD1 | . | CASSWTGTGETQYF | TGTGCCAGCAGCTGGACAGGGACGGGGGAGACCCAGTACTTC
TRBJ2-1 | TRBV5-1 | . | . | CASSLLQGSSYNEQFF | TGCGCCAGCAGCTTGCTCCAGGGAAGCTCCTACAATGAGCAGTTCTTC
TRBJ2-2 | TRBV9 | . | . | CASSVHPVGEGATGELFF | TGTGCCAGCAGCGTACACCCCGTTGGAGAGGGAGCCACCGGGGAGCTGTTTTTT